The 2 T cell receptor beta chains below come from one sample, sequenced in a study of monozygotic twins with inflammatory bowel disease. For each CDR3 protein, TCRdb gives one entry from its re-call of the 5' RACE reads, without DNA. Its listing shows 160,000 or so distinct CDR3 sequences. The sequencing input was blood. Receptors were obtained from a human donor with ulcerative colitis or Crohn's disease, or a healthy co-twin of an affected twin (not recorded which).

The V call is TRBV20-1, the J call TRBJ2-1; TCRdb designates TRBD2, a call that cannot be tested without DNA. The CDR3 totals 16 residues. The germline CDR1 and CDR2 sequences are DFQATT and SNEGSKA (reference sequence). The CDR3: CSARALAGDSYNEQFF.

J is TRBJ2-6 and V is TRBV12-3 or TRBV12-4; TCRdb selects TRBD2, and the lack of DNA leaves this call unchecked. The CDR3 contains 17 residues. The CDR3 sequence is CASSADVSLSGANVLTF.